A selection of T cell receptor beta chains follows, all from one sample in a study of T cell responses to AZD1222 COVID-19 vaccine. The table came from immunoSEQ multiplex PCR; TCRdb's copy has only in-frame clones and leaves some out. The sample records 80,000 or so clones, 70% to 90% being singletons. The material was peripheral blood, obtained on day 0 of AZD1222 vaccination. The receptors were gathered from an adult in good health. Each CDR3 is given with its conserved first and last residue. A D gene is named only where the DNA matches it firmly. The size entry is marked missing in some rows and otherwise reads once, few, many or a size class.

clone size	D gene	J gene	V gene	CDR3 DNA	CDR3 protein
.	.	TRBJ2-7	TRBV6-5	TGTGCCAGCAGTAGTAACTCGGCGGGCGAGCAGTACTTC	CASSSNSAGEQYF
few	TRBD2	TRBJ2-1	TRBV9	TGTGCCAGCAGGCCTGGACTAGCGGGAGGGCCGGACAATGAGCAGTTCTTC	CASRPGLAGGPDNEQFF
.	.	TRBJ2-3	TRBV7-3	TGTGCCAGCAGCCCGCAATTGGGCCTCACAGATACGCAGTATTTT	CASSPQLGLTDTQYF
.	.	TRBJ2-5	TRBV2	TGTGCCAGCGTGCCTGCGTTTAGGGAGACCCAGTACTTC	CASVPAFRETQYF
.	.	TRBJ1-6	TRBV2	TGTGCCAGCAGTGAAGCGCGAGATTCACCCCTCCACTTT	CASSEARDSPLHF
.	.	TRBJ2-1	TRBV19	TGTGCCAGTACCCAAGGGTGGGAGGAATATGCTGAGCAGTTCTTC	CASTQGWEEYAEQFF
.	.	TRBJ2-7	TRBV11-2	TGTGCCAGCAGCGGCCGCTACGAGCAGTACTTC	CASSGRYEQYF
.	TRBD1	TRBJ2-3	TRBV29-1	TGCAGCGCCCTTGGGGACGTAGCCGGGACAGGGGGCCGCACAGATACGCAGTATTTT	CSALGDVAGTGGRTDTQYF
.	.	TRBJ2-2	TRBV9	TGTGCCAGCAGCGTAGCTGGGTCGGGCGCGAACACCGGGGAGCTGTTTTTT	CASSVAGSGANTGELFF
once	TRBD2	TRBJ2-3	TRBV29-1	TGCAGCGTTGCACTAGCGGAGGCCACAGATACGCAGTATTTT	CSVALAEATDTQYF
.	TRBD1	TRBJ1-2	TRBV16	TGTGCCAGCAGCCATCGGGGACAGGGAGTACTGCACAGGGGCTACACCTTC	CASSHRGQGVLHRGYTF
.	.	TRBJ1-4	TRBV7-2	TGTGCCAGCAGCTGGGGACGGCTTAATGAAAAACTGTTTTTT	CASSWGRLNEKLFF
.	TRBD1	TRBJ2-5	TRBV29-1	TGCAGCGCTGGACAGGGGGCAAGGCAAGAGACCCAGTACTTC	CSAGQGARQETQYF
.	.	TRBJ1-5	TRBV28	TGTGCCAGCCTAACTGGGGGGACCGAGAATCAGCCCCAGCATTTT	CASLTGGTENQPQHF
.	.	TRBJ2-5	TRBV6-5	TGTGCCAGCGACGGAGCTCAAGAGACCCAGTACTTC	CASDGAQETQYF
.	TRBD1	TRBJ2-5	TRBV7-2	TGTGCCAGCGGACTACAGGGGGCAAGGGGCGGAGAGACCCAGTACTTC	CASGLQGARGGETQYF
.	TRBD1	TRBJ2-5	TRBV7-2	TGTGCCAGCAGCTTAGTTAACCCAGGGGGCCAAGAGACCCAGTACTTC	CASSLVNPGGQETQYF
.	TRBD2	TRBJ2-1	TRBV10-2	TGCGCCAGCAGTTCTAGCGGGAGACGTTACAATGAGCAGTTCTTC	CASSSSGRRYNEQFF
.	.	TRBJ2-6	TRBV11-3	TGTGCCAGCAGCTTAGATCTGGGGGCTGGGGCCAACGTCCTGACTTTC	CASSLDLGAGANVLTF
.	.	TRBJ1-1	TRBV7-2	TGTGCCAGCAGCTTAGGGCAGCACACTGAAGCTTTCTTT	CASSLGQHTEAFF
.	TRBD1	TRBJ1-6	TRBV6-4	TGTGCCAGCGCCCGGGACAGGGTTGAAAATTCACCCCTCCACTTT	CASARDRVENSPLHF
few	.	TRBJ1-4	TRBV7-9	TGTGCCAGCAGCTCCGGACAGCCGGGGGATGAAAAACTGTTTTTT	CASSSGQPGDEKLFF
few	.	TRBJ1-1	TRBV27	TGTGCCAGCAGTTTCGGGCAGGGGTTAATTCCTTTCTTT	CASSFGQGLIPFF
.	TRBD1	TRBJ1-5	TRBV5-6	TGTGCCAGCAGCTTACAGACAGGGACCCCACAGGGTCAGCCCCAGCATTTT	CASSLQTGTPQGQPQHF
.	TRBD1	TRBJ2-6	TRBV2	TGTGCCAGCAGCGACAGGGTCACAGGGGCCAACGTCCTGACTTTC	CASSDRVTGANVLTF
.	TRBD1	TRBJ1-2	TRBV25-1	TGTGCCAGCAGTGATAGCGACAGGGAGGGCTACACCTTC	CASSDSDREGYTF
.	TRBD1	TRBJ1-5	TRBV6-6	TGTGCCAGCAGTTTATCAGGGGGCCGCAATCAGCCCCAGCATTTT	CASSLSGGRNQPQHF
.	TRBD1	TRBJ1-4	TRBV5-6	TGTGCCAGCAGCTTGTTTGCAGGGGGCAATGAAAAACTGTTTTTT	CASSLFAGGNEKLFF
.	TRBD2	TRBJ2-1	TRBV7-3	TGTGCCAGCAGCCCTCCGGGACTAGCGATCAATGAGCAGTTCTTC	CASSPPGLAINEQFF
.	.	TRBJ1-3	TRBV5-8	TGTGCCAGCAGCTTGGAGGTGGGAAACACCATATATTTT	CASSLEVGNTIYF
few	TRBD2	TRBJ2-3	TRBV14	TGTGCCAGCAGCCAAGGACTAGCGGGTGGAGCAGATACGCAGTATTTT	CASSQGLAGGADTQYF
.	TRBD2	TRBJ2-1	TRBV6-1	TGTGCCAGCAGTGCCCGACTAGCGGGAGGGCCGGTTGAGCAGTTCTTC	CASSARLAGGPVEQFF
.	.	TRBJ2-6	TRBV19	TGTGCCAGTATTCCCGGCGCTGGGGCCAACGTCCTGACTTTC	CASIPGAGANVLTF
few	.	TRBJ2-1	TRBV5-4	TGTGCCAGCAGCTGGGAGCGGAAATCAGCCTACAATGAGCAGTTCTTC	CASSWERKSAYNEQFF
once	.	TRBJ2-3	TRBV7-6	TGTGCCAGCAGCTTAGGGTCAGGGGCCCACACAGATACGCAGTATTTT	CASSLGSGAHTDTQYF
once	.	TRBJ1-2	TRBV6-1	TGTGCCAGCAGTGAAGCGACCCCCGGGTATGGCTACACCTTC	CASSEATPGYGYTF
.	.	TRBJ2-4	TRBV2	TGTGCCAGCACTGAGTATGATAACATTCAGTACTTC	CASTEYDNIQYF
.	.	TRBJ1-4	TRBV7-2	TGTGCCAGCAGCTTAAAATTTTCGGGGGAAAGGGCAACTAATGAAAAACTGTTTTTT	CASSLKFSGERATNEKLFF
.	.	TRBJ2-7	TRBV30	TGTGCCTGGAGTGCCGGATATACGAGGCAGTACTTC	CAWSAGYTRQYF
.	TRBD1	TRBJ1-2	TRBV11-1	TGTGCCAGCAGCAAGACAGGGGCGGGTGGCTACACCTTC	CASSKTGAGGYTF
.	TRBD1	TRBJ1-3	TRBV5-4	TGTGCCAGCAGCTGGGACAGGGTCGGAAACACCATATATTTT	CASSWDRVGNTIYF
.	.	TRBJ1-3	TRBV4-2	TGTGCCAGCAGCCAAGGCCGGACTGGAAACACCATATATTTT	CASSQGRTGNTIYF
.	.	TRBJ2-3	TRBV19	TGTGCCAGTAGTATGGGCGGAGGCACAGATACGCAGTATTTT	CASSMGGGTDTQYF
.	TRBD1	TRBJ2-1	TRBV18	TGTGCCAGCTCAGATAAGGGACAGGGGATAGATGAGCAGTTCTTC	CASSDKGQGIDEQFF
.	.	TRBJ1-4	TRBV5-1	TGCGCCAGCAGCTTTTCGGAGCCTGGTGAAAAACTGTTTTTT	CASSFSEPGEKLFF
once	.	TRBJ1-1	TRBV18	TGTGCCAGCTCACCAAGGCAGGGTGAAGGGAACACTGAAGCTTTCTTT	CASSPRQGEGNTEAFF
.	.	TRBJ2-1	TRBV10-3	TGTGCCATCAGAGAAGGGACGTCCTACAATGAGCAGTTCTTC	CAIREGTSYNEQFF
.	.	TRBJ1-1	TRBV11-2	TGTGCCAGCAGCCTACGGGGCCAAAACACTGAAGCTTTCTTT	CASSLRGQNTEAFF
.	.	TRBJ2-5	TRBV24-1	TGTGCCACCAGTGTTTCTGAAAGGGGCAGGGAGACCCAGTACTTC	CATSVSERGRETQYF
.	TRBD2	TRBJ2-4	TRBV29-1	TGCAGCGTTGCCCGATCGGCACTAGCGGGAGGAGGGTCCAAAAACATTCAGTACTTC	CSVARSALAGGGSKNIQYF
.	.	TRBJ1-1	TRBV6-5	TGTGCCAGCCGTCCCCAAGGTGGAAAGAACACTGAAGCTTTCTTT	CASRPQGGKNTEAFF
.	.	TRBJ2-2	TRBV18	TGTGCCAGCTCACCACAGGGCCCCGGAAACACCGGGGAGCTGTTTTTT	CASSPQGPGNTGELFF
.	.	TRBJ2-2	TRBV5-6	TGTGCCAGCAGCTTGAATCGGCCTCTAGTTTGGACCGGGGAGCTGTTTTTT	CASSLNRPLVWTGELFF
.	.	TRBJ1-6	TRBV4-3	TGCGCCAGCAGCCAAGCCGAGACAGTGCAATCACCCCTCCACTTT	CASSQAETVQSPLHF
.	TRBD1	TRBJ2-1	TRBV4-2	TGTGCCAGCAGCCAAGGGGCCGGCCAGGGGGTACGAAATGAGCAGTTCTTC	CASSQGAGQGVRNEQFF
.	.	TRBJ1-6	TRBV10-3	TGTGCCATCAGTGAATTTCGGCAGGGCGATTCACCCCTCCACTTT	CAISEFRQGDSPLHF
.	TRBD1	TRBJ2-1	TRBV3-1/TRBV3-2	TGTGCCAGCAGCCGCGGGACAGGGGGCGCCAACAATGAGCAGTTCTTC	CASSRGTGGANNEQFF
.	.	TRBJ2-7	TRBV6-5	TGTGCCAGCAGCTTCAACAGGGAGGGCCACGAGCAGTACTTC	CASSFNREGHEQYF
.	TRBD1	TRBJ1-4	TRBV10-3	TGTGCCATCAGTGAGTCGACAGGGCGGGATGAAAAACTGTTTTTT	CAISESTGRDEKLFF
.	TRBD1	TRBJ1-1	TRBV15	TGTGCCACCAGCAGAAACTCCGGGACAGGGGGCGATGAAGCTTTCTTT	CATSRNSGTGGDEAFF